This section outlines one T cell receptor (beta chain) sequence together with its context. The source of the sample is a study of high-grade serous ovarian cancer treatment subgroups. Study in general: Samples averaged about 15,000 reads and 6,900 or so unique TCR beta rearrangements.

Repertoires were generated with immunoSEQ multiplex PCR, while TCRdb's copy carries only in-frame clones and drops some. In the table there are around 7,300 clones, about three quarters of which are singletons. Tumor tissue was taken before any definitive surgery or chemotherapy was given. Per the germline V gene, CDR1 is SGHNT and CDR2 is YENEEA. The junction had 6 bases not matched to a gene; V was cut back by 5 bases and J by 2 bases. This CDR3 comprises 15 residues. The chain couples TRBV11-3 to TRBJ2-3; 8 bases line up with TRBD2. The clonotype was recovered from a human donor with high-grade serous ovarian cancer. The specimen was tumor tissue. The CDR3 loop reads CASSHGGDYTDTQYF. The CDR3 DNA reads as TGTGCCAGCAGCCACGGGGGGGATTACACAGATACGCAGTATTTT.